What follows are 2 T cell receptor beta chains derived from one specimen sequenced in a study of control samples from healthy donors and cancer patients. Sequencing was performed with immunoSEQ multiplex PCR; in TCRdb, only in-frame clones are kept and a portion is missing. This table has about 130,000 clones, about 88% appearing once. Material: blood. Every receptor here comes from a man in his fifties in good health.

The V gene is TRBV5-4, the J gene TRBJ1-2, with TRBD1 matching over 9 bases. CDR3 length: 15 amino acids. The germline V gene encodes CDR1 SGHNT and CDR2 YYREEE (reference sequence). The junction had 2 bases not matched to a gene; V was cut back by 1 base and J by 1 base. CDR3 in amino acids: CASSLRGQGNYGYTF. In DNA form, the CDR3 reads TGTGCCAGCAGCTTGAGGGGACAGGGTAACTATGGCTACACCTTC.

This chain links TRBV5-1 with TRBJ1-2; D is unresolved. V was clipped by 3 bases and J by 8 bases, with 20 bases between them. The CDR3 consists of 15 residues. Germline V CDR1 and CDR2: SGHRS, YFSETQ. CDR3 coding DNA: TGCGCCAGCAGCTACGGACCGAGCCTACCTGAAGGCTACACCTTC. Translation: CASSYGPSLPEGYTF.